What follows are 28 T cell receptor beta chains derived from one specimen sequenced in a study of blood T cell repertoires in COVID-19. Libraries were prepared by immunoSEQ multiplex PCR; TCRdb keeps only in-frame clonotypes and omits some of them. Counted here are 250,000 to 300,000 clones, about 88% occurring once; the ten biggest clones make up around 0.98%. Input material: peripheral blood. The origin of the receptors is a woman between 40 and 55 years old who had recovered from COVID-19.

V gene TRBV6-2 or TRBV6-3 combines with J gene TRBJ1-6; no clear D. The length of the CDR3 is 17 residues. The germline CDR1 and CDR2 sequences are MNHEY and SVGEGT. Deletions cut 6 bases from V and 10 bases from J, with 25 bases between. The CDR3 DNA reads TGTGCCAGCAGCCCGGTGGGCCCCGGGATTTTACGGTCACCCCTCCACTTT. Translation gives CASSPVGPGILRSPLHF.

The chain recombines TRBV7-3 with TRBJ2-3, with 12 bases that match TRBD2. Looked up from germline, CDR1 is SGHTA and CDR2 is FQGTGA. V trimming: 2 bases; J trimming: 4 bases; junction bases outside the gene matches: 13. The CDR3 length is 19 residues. The chain's CDR3 is CASSLGLAGGPGSPDTQYF. The CDR3 nucleotides read TGTGCCAGCAGCTTAGGGCTAGCGGGAGGGCCGGGGTCCCCAGATACGCAGTATTTT.

This chain links TRBV7-8 with TRBJ2-5; 7 bases match TRBD1. Germline trimming cut 4 bases from V and 4 bases from J; bases unmatched to any gene: 6. Germline assignment: CDR1 SGHVS and CDR2 FQNEAQ. This CDR3 region has 14 residues. CDR3 loop: CASSSTGVAETQYF. CDR3 DNA: TGTGCCAGCAGCTCCACAGGGGTGGCAGAGACCCAGTACTTC.

This CDR3 is CASSPRGLDGYTF. The DNA for the CDR3 is TGTGCCAGCAGTCCCAGGGGTTTGGATGGCTACACCTTC. The chain uses TRBV6-2 or TRBV6-3 and TRBJ1-2, with D maybe TRBD1 (6 bases). The CDR3 is made up of 13 amino acids. The V gene's germline CDR1 is MNHEY and CDR2 SVGEGT. Trimming removed 5 bases at V and 6 bases at J, with 13 bases between.

The chain recombines TRBV21-1 with TRBJ2-1; no DNA check was done on the table's D call, TRBD2. TRBV21-1 constitutes a pseudogene. There are 15 residues in the CDR3. The chain's CDR3 is CASSKSDTHAGRGFF. The CDR3 DNA is TGTGCCAGCAGCAAATCGGACACCCACGCCGGGAGGGGGTTCTTC.

The CDR3 loop reads CASSTGVADYEQYF. The CDR3 DNA reads TGTGCCAGCAGCACCGGGGTAGCAGACTACGAGCAGTACTTC. The chain combines TRBV9 with TRBJ2-7; tentative D call: TRBD2 (5 bases). Looked up from germline, CDR1 is SGDLS and CDR2 is YYNGEE. The CDR3 sequence is 14 residues long. V lost 4 bases and J lost 3, with 14 bases in between.

V usage is TRBV6-2 or TRBV6-3 and J usage is TRBJ2-2; D is possibly TRBD2 (6 bases). This CDR3 is 15 amino acids long. Germline V gene data show CDR1 as MNHEY and CDR2 as SVGEGT. V was clipped by 2 bases and J by 3 bases, with 10 bases between them. In DNA form, the CDR3 reads TGTGCCAGCAGTTACCGGAGGGCCTACACCGGGGAGCTGTTTTTT. This encodes CASSYRRAYTGELFF.

The chain recombines TRBV6-5 with TRBJ2-5; 8 positions agree with TRBD1. The CDR3 has 15 amino acids. The V gene end was trimmed by 7 bases and the J gene end by 1 base; junction bases not matched to a gene: 8. Germline V CDR1 and CDR2: MNHEY, SVGAGI. The CDR3 sequence is CASTPNDRGQETQYF. The DNA for the CDR3 is TGTGCCAGCACCCCTAACGACAGGGGCCAAGAGACCCAGTACTTC.

This rearrangement joins TRBV5-6 to TRBJ2-5; the D gene is possibly TRBD2 (6 bases). Germline lookup yields CDR1 SGHDT and CDR2 YYEEEE. The ends were cut back, 4 bases at V and 7 bases at J, with 14 bases in the middle. This CDR3 comprises 13 residues. CDR3 protein: CASSRRDGPTQYF. The CDR3 DNA follows: TGTGCCAGCAGCCGGCGGGACGGTCCGACCCAGTACTTC.

The chain recombines TRBV30 with TRBJ2-2, with a possible D match to TRBD2 (6 bases). Trimming took 5 bases from V and 4 from J, leaving 14 bases between them. Germline V CDR1 and CDR2: GTSNPN, SVGIG (reference sequence). The CDR3 consists of 14 residues. The CDR3 sequence is CAWALGGSTGELFF. CDR3 nucleotides: TGTGCCTGGGCACTTGGGGGGAGCACCGGGGAGCTGTTTTTT.

The CDR3 protein is CASTSWGGDTQYF. The CDR3 DNA is TGTGCCAGCACCTCCTGGGGGGGGGATACGCAGTATTTT. This chain uses TRBV6-5 with TRBJ2-3, with 7 bases aligning to TRBD2. The V gene end was trimmed by 7 bases and the J gene end by 6 bases; junction bases not matched to a gene: 7. Per the germline V gene, CDR1 is MNHEY and CDR2 is SVGAGI. The length of the CDR3 is 13 residues.

The chain recombines TRBV3-1 (or the pseudogene TRBV3-2) with TRBJ1-1, with 7 bases lining up with TRBD1. V lost 4 bases and J lost 4; bases outside the gene matches: 6. Germline assignment: CDR1 LGHDT and CDR2 YNNKEL (reference sequence). This CDR3 comprises 14 residues. CDR3 protein: CASSPRQGGTEAFF. CDR3 coding DNA: TGTGCCAGCAGCCCGAGACAGGGAGGCACTGAAGCTTTCTTT.

V usage is TRBV11-3 and J usage is TRBJ1-1, with 9 bases that match TRBD1. The germline CDR1 and CDR2 sequences are SGHNT and YENEEA. The CDR3 covers 12 residues. V lost 5 bases, J lost 10 bases, and 5 bases stayed unmatched. CDR3 region: CASSPRQGGAFF. The DNA for the CDR3 is TGTGCCAGCAGCCCCAGACAGGGGGGAGCTTTCTTT. Full variable domain (rest looked up from reference TRBV11-3 and TRBJ1-1): EAGVVQSPRYKIIEKKQPVAFWCNPISGHNTLYWYLQNLGQGPELLIRYENEEAVDDSQLPKDRFSAERLKGVDSTLKIQPAELGDSAVYLCASSPRQGGAFFGQGTRLTVV.

CDR3 in amino acids: CASSLVGQSNQPQHF. The CDR3 DNA reads as TGTGCCAGCAGCTTAGTGGGACAGAGCAATCAGCCCCAGCATTTT. The chain employs TRBV7-2 and TRBJ1-5; 7 bases line up with TRBD1. Germline V gene sequence: CDR1 SGHTA, CDR2 FQGNSA. V was clipped by 1 base and J by 1 base; unmatched bases: 1. This CDR3 has 15 residues.

The chain couples TRBV5-8 to TRBJ1-1, with D uncertain. The V gene lost 0 bases and the J gene lost 5 bases, with 5 bases spanning the gap. Germline V CDR1 and CDR2: SGHTS, YDEGEE. This CDR3 region has 12 residues. The CDR3 DNA reads TGTGCCAGCAGCTTGGTTCGGACTGAAGCTTTCTTT. Protein: CASSLVRTEAFF.

V and J are TRBV27 and TRBJ2-5; the match to TRBD2 covers 7 bases. Germline trimming cut 6 bases from V and 7 bases from J; bases unmatched to any gene: 14. The CDR3 totals 15 residues. The germline CDR1 and CDR2 sequences are MNHEY and SMNVEV (reference sequence). The DNA of the CDR3 is TGTGCCAGCAGACCTAGCGGCCCTATCGGGGGGACCCAGTACTTC. As protein: CASRPSGPIGGTQYF.

Details on this clone: Other DNA sequences of this sample code for an identical CDR3. The chain is built from TRBV19 and TRBJ2-3; perhaps TRBD1 as D (7 bases). CDR1 LNHDA and CDR2 SQIVND come from the germline V gene (reference sequence). Trimming removed 5 bases at V and 3 bases at J, with 12 bases between. The CDR3 length is 14 residues. The CDR3 region is CASSWAGGTDTQYF. CDR3 DNA: TGTGCCAGTAGTTGGGCAGGGGGGACAGATACGCAGTATTTT.

This clone was seen only once. The chain combines TRBV25-1 with TRBJ2-5; D call uncertain. Germline V CDR1 and CDR2: MGHDK, SYGVNS. V shed 6 bases and J shed 4 bases, with 6 bases lying between them. The CDR3 loop spans 11 amino acids. CDR3 in DNA: TGTGCCAGCAGCCCCAGAGAGACCCAGTACTTC. It translates to CASSPRETQYF.

V and J are TRBV5-4 and TRBJ1-1, with a weak D call TRBD1 (6 bases). With 4 bases removed from V and 5 bases from J, the gap between germline ends came to 18 bases. The CDR3 totals 15 residues. The germline V gene has CDR1 SGHNT and CDR2 YYREEE (reference sequence). CDR3 DNA sequence: TGTGCCAGCAGCCCTGAAACAGGGCCGTGGACTGAAGCTTTCTTT. It encodes CASSPETGPWTEAFF.

V gene TRBV5-1 combines with J gene TRBJ2-7, with 9 nucleotides matching TRBD1. Germline trimming cut 4 bases from V and 0 bases from J; bases unmatched to any gene: 5. Germline values: CDR1 SGHRS, CDR2 YFSETQ. The CDR3 totals 15 residues. CDR3 loop: CASSPGTGPSYEQYF. Written as DNA, the CDR3 is TGCGCCAGCAGCCCCGGGACAGGGCCCTCCTACGAGCAGTACTTC. Filled out from reference TRBV5-1 and TRBJ2-7, the complete variable domain reads KAGVTQTPRYLIKTRGQQVTLSCSPISGHRSVSWYQQTPGQGLQFLFEYFSETQRNKGNFPGRFSGRQFSNSRSEMNVSTLELGDSALYLCASSPGTGPSYEQYFGPGTRLTVT.

This rearrangement joins TRBV7-9 to TRBJ2-2; 7 positions match TRBD2. Germline CDR1 reads SEHNR; CDR2 reads FQNEAQ (reference sequence). This CDR3 contains 15 residues. J gave up 2 bases and V 5 bases, and 5 bases lay outside the gene matches. This CDR3 is CASSRPGLNTGELFF. The CDR3 DNA sequence: TGTGCCAGCAGCCGACCGGGACTAAACACCGGGGAGCTGTTTTTT.

This chain uses TRBV6-5 with TRBJ1-4, with D unclear. Germline loops: CDR1 MNHEY, CDR2 SVGAGI. The ends were cut back, 6 bases at V and 8 bases at J, with 16 bases in the middle. The CDR3 length is 14 residues. CDR3 coding DNA: TGTGCCAGCAGACCCACAGAGCCATACGAAAAACTGTTTTTT. Protein: CASRPTEPYEKLFF.

This clone has a handful of counts. The J gene is TRBJ1-2, the V gene TRBV4-1; TRBD1 matches at 8 bases. The CDR3 length is 14 residues. Germline CDR1 and CDR2: MGHRA and YSYEKL. The trim removed 7 bases at V and 14 bases at J, leaving 18 bases unmatched. CDR3 nucleotide sequence: TGCGCCAGCACCCCCTCCCCCGGACAGGGCGGGTGGACCTTC. Its protein is CASTPSPGQGGWTF.

This clone has just one count. The chain joins TRBV25-1 to TRBJ1-1; possibly TRBD1 for D (5 bases). V lost 6 bases and J 2 bases, leaving 16 bases between the germline ends. Looked up from germline, CDR1 is MGHDK and CDR2 is SYGVNS. The CDR3 runs to 15 residues. The CDR3 region has the DNA TGTGCCAGCAGCCCCAGCCGACAGATTAACACTGAAGCTTTCTTT. Translated: CASSPSRQINTEAFF.

The chain is built from TRBV7-2 and TRBJ2-1; 7 bases are a match to TRBD2. This CDR3 has 16 amino acids. The V segment lost 5 bases and the J segment 3 bases; nucleotides outside the gene matches: 10. The germline gives CDR1 SGHTA, CDR2 FQGNSA. As DNA, the CDR3 is TGTGCCAGCAGCCCCCAAGCCGGGACTAACTACAATGAGCAGTTCTTC. This translates into CASSPQAGTNYNEQFF.

The sample holds a few counts of this clone. The chain couples TRBV30 to TRBJ1-1; maybe TRBD1 (5 bases). V lost 4 bases and J 4 bases, leaving 16 bases between the germline ends. The CDR3 extends over 14 amino acids. Per the germline V gene, CDR1 is GTSNPN and CDR2 is SVGIG (reference sequence). The CDR3 sequence: CAWTRGTGGTEAFF. The CDR3 bases are TGTGCCTGGACCCGGGGCACGGGGGGCACTGAAGCTTTCTTT.

The chain is built from TRBV19 and TRBJ1-1; unclear D gene. The CDR3 spans 13 residues. CDR1 is LNHDA and CDR2 is SQIVND in the germline V gene (reference sequence). Between the trimmed V and J ends, which lost 5 bases and 1 base, there was a span of 8 bases. The CDR3 coding sequence is TGTGCCAGTAGTGCGGGCCGGAACACTGAAGCTTTCTTT. This gives the protein CASSAGRNTEAFF.

The V gene is TRBV6-2 or TRBV6-3, the J gene TRBJ2-2, with D uncertain. Germline V gene sequence: CDR1 MNHEY, CDR2 SVGEGT. The CDR3 contains 12 residues. Trimming shortened V by 7 bases and J by 3 bases, and 6 bases separated the two germline ends. The CDR3 nucleotides are TGTGCCAGCACCCCCGACACCGGGGAGCTGTTTTTT. The encoded protein is CASTPDTGELFF.